The 31 T cell receptor beta chains listed next were all sequenced from one sample in a study of T-cell reconstitution after alpha-beta-depleted transplantation in children. Preparation of the TCRbeta library involved a method that used unique molecular identifiers. TCRdb recomputed calls from the PCR reads with MiXCR, one row per CDR3 protein. The table has 500,000 or so distinct CDR3 sequences, approximately 32% seen once; the top ten hold about 2.3%. Sequencing used PBMCs from the stem cell graft donor, obtained from the stem cell graft. Receptors were obtained from a human donor who donated a stem cell graft to a child with aplastic anemia.

The chain has TRBV5-1 and TRBJ1-2; D possibly corresponds to TRBD1 (5 bases). The V end lost 6 bases, the J end lost 4 bases, and 19 bases lay between the germline ends. CDR1 SGHRS and CDR2 YFSETQ come from the germline V gene. The CDR3 is 15 residues long. CDR3 sequence: CASNPARDGLYGYTF. CDR3 DNA sequence: TGCGCCAGCAACCCGGCCCGGGACGGACTCTATGGCTACACCTTC.

This clonotype was seen a few times. The rearrangement joins TRBV12-3 or TRBV12-4 to TRBJ2-1, with D maybe TRBD2 (5 bases). V was clipped by 6 bases and J by 4 bases, with 13 bases between them. CDR3 length: 14 amino acids. The CDR3 region has the DNA TGTGCCAGCAGCTCCTCGGGGTGGTACAATGAGCAGTTCTTC. As protein: CASSSSGWYNEQFF.

The chain employs TRBV12-3 or TRBV12-4 and TRBJ1-1; no reliable D call. V lost 3 bases and J 0 bases, leaving 23 bases between the germline ends. The CDR3 consists of 19 residues. The CDR3 reads CASSLGGYPSERMNTEAFF. DNA for the CDR3: TGTGCCAGCAGTTTGGGCGGATACCCGAGTGAGAGGATGAACACTGAAGCTTTCTTT.

This chain joins TRBV28 and TRBJ2-3; D unclear. V lost 7 bases, J lost 6 bases, and 17 bases lay in between. CDR3 length: 14 residues. The V gene's germline CDR1 is MDHEN and CDR2 SYDVKM. CDR3 protein: CASTLYQYSDTQYF. CDR3 nucleotide sequence: TGTGCCAGCACCCTCTACCAGTACAGTGATACGCAGTATTTT.

The rearrangement links TRBV12-3 or TRBV12-4 to TRBJ1-5, with 7 nucleotides matching TRBD1. The CDR3 sequence is 14 residues long. Germline trimming cut 7 bases from V and 4 bases from J; bases unmatched to any gene: 7. CDR3 bases: TGTGCCAGCACAGGGGACAGCCGGAATCAGCCCCAGCATTTT. It yields the protein CASTGDSRNQPQHF.

V and J are TRBV7-9 and TRBJ2-4, with 10 nucleotides matching TRBD2. The trim removed 5 bases at V and 7 bases at J, leaving 8 bases unmatched. This CDR3 is built from 15 residues. CDR1 and CDR2 from the germline V gene are SEHNR and FQNEAQ (reference sequence). CDR3 sequence reads: CASSPFGTSANIQYF. As DNA, the CDR3 is TGTGCCAGCAGCCCTTTCGGGACTAGCGCGAACATTCAGTACTTC.

This clonotype showed up just a few times. The chain combines TRBV20-1 with TRBJ1-2, with TRBD1 as a possible D gene (6 bases). The V end lost 2 bases, the J end lost 8 bases, and 15 bases lay between the germline ends. CDR1 is DFQATT, CDR2 SNEGSKA, per germline (reference sequence). CDR3 length: 13 residues. CDR3 region: CSARFRGAHGYTF. CDR3 nucleotides: TGCAGTGCTAGATTCCGGGGGGCGCACGGCTACACCTTC.

J is TRBJ1-2 and V is TRBV28, with D unresolved. V lost 5 bases, J lost 4 bases, and 17 bases lay in between. This CDR3 comprises 15 residues. Germline V CDR1 and CDR2: MDHEN, SYDVKM. CDR3 sequence: CASSTILIGGYGYTF. The CDR3 region has the DNA TGTGCCAGCAGTACCATTCTAATCGGAGGCTATGGCTACACCTTC.

CDR3 protein: CSARDLGTSYEQYF. As DNA, the CDR3 is TGCAGTGCTAGAGATCTAGGGACCTCCTACGAGCAGTACTTC. The chain joins TRBV20-1 to TRBJ2-7, with D possibly being TRBD1 or TRBD2 (5 bases each). The CDR3 is 14 residues long. With 0 bases removed from V and 0 bases from J, the gap between germline ends came to 9 bases. The germline CDR1 and CDR2 sequences are DFQATT and SNEGSKA (reference sequence).

The V gene is TRBV6-1, the J gene TRBJ2-7, with a tentative D call TRBD2 (6 bases). The CDR3 is 17 residues long. The ends were cut back, 0 bases at V and 2 bases at J, with 17 bases in the middle. The germline V gene has CDR1 MNHNS and CDR2 SASEGT. CDR3 DNA: TGTGCCAGCAGTGAAGCCCCCGGCGATCCGGGGGCCTACGAGCAGTACTTC. Encoded protein: CASSEAPGDPGAYEQYF.

The gene calls are TRBV30 and TRBJ2-5; D may be TRBD1 (5 bases). V lost 4 bases, J lost 4 bases, and 10 bases lay in between. CDR3 length: 12 residues. Germline V lookup: CDR1 GTSNPN, CDR2 SVGIG (reference sequence). The CDR3: CAWKGAGETQYF. CDR3 nucleotide sequence: TGTGCCTGGAAAGGGGCCGGAGAGACCCAGTACTTC.

This clonotype showed up just a few times. This chain joins TRBV7-6 and TRBJ2-7, with TRBD2 identical over 10 bases. V lost 0 bases and J lost 1; bases outside the gene matches: 12. The CDR3 consists of 19 residues. From germline, CDR1 is SGHVS and CDR2 FNYEAQ. The CDR3 coding sequence is TGTGCCAGCAGCTTAGCGGGAACTAGCGGGAATCAAAGATCCTACGAGCAGTACTTC. Encoded protein: CASSLAGTSGNQRSYEQYF. Filled out from reference TRBV7-6 and TRBJ2-7, the complete variable domain reads GAGVSQSPRYKVTKRGQDVALRCDPISGHVSLYWYRQALGQGPEFLTYFNYEAQQDKSGLPNDRFSAERPEGSISTLTIQRTEQRDSAMYRCASSLAGTSGNQRSYEQYFGPGTRLTVT.

CDR3: CSARDTRDRGPKNQPQHF. In DNA form, the CDR3 reads TGCAGTGCTAGAGACACCCGGGACAGGGGGCCTAAGAATCAGCCCCAGCATTTT. The chain carries TRBV20-1 and TRBJ1-5; 12 bases agree with TRBD1. Trimming at V came to 0 bases and at J to 4 bases, leaving 10 bases not matched to a gene. Germline-derived CDR1 and CDR2 are DFQATT and SNEGSKA (reference sequence). The CDR3 totals 18 residues.

The table lists this clonotype with a few counts. The rearrangement joins TRBV7-2 to TRBJ1-2; D is uncertain. The germline V gene encodes CDR1 SGHTA and CDR2 FQGNSA. This CDR3 spans 14 amino acids. V lost 4 bases to trimming and J lost 8 bases, with 17 bases between them. CDR3 protein: CASSSRDLRGGYTF. The CDR3 DNA follows: TGTGCCAGCAGCTCCCGGGATTTGAGAGGGGGCTACACCTTC.

This chain connects TRBV7-9 to TRBJ2-3; D perhaps matches TRBD2 (7 bases). Germline lookup yields CDR1 SEHNR and CDR2 FQNEAQ (reference sequence). The CDR3 runs to 15 residues. With 3 bases removed from V and 4 bases from J, the gap between germline ends came to 14 bases. CDR3 protein: CASSFVGGGADTQYF. CDR3 DNA: TGTGCCAGCAGCTTCGTTGGAGGGGGGGCAGATACGCAGTATTTT.

The gene calls are TRBV6-2 or TRBV6-3 and TRBJ1-1; 7 bases fit TRBD1. Germline CDR1 MNHEY, CDR2 SVGEGT. CDR3 size: 16 residues. The trim removed 4 bases at V and 0 bases at J, leaving 8 bases unmatched. CDR3 coding DNA: TGTGCCAGCAGTTTCAAAGCGACAGGGATGAACACTGAAGCTTTCTTT. Translating gives CASSFKATGMNTEAFF.

The gene calls are TRBV28 and TRBJ2-3; D call uncertain. Per germline, CDR1 MDHEN and CDR2 SYDVKM. V was trimmed by 3 bases and J by 0 bases, leaving 10 bases between them. This CDR3 comprises 15 residues. Here the CDR3 DNA reads TGTGCCAGCAGTTTGTACCCCGGGAGCACAGATACGCAGTATTTT. Protein product: CASSLYPGSTDTQYF.

The gene calls are TRBV6-1 and TRBJ1-6; the D gene is possibly TRBD1 (6 bases). Trimming left V 6 bases short and J 4 bases short, with 19 bases between. Germline lookup yields CDR1 MNHNS and CDR2 SASEGT. This CDR3 has 17 amino acids. The CDR3: CASSLSWDTYYNSPLHF. Written as DNA, the CDR3 is TGTGCCAGCAGCCTCTCCTGGGACACATATTATAATTCACCCCTCCACTTT.

The chain joins TRBV4-2 to TRBJ1-1, with TRBD1 matching over 11 bases. V gave up 6 bases and J gave up 6 bases; unmatched junction bases: 6. The CDR3 extends over 14 amino acids. CDR1 and CDR2 from the germline V gene are LGHNA and YNFKEQ. CDR3: CASRVDRGLSEAFF. Here the CDR3 DNA reads TGTGCCAGCAGGGTGGACAGGGGGCTTTCTGAAGCTTTCTTT.

The V gene is TRBV12-3 or TRBV12-4, the J gene TRBJ2-5, with D unclear. This CDR3 is built from 14 residues. V lost 5 bases, J lost 0 bases, and 10 bases lay in between. For the CDR3, the DNA is TGTGCCAGCAGTCCTTGGGCAGACCAAGAGACCCAGTACTTC. The encoded protein is CASSPWADQETQYF.

This clonotype was picked up a small number of times. This chain connects TRBV12-3 or TRBV12-4 to TRBJ2-7, with D hard to call. V lost 5 bases and J 6 bases, leaving 14 bases between the germline ends. This CDR3 spans 13 amino acids. The CDR3 sequence: CASSPGVAVEQYV. The CDR3 DNA follows: TGTGCCAGCAGTCCTGGGGTAGCAGTCGAGCAGTACGTC.

The V and J genes are TRBV29-1 and TRBJ2-5, with D possibly matching TRBD2 (5 bases). Germline-derived CDR1 and CDR2 are SQVTM and ANQGSEA. V was shortened by 7 bases and J by 2 bases, with 17 bases between the two germline ends. The CDR3 covers 14 residues. The CDR3 is CSAGNSKVQETQYF. In DNA, the CDR3 is TGCAGCGCGGGGAACAGTAAAGTTCAAGAGACCCAGTACTTC. Based on the CDR3 plus reference TRBV29-1 and TRBJ2-5, the full variable domain is SAVISQKPSRDICQRGTSLTIQCQVDSQVTMMFWYRQQPGQSLTLIATANQGSEATYESGFVIDKFPISRPNLTFSTLTVSNMSPEDSSIYLCSAGNSKVQETQYFGPGTRLLVL.

The sample holds a few counts of this clonotype. This chain links TRBV6-2 or TRBV6-3 with TRBJ2-3, with 9 bases that match TRBD2. V dropped 0 bases and J dropped 2; count of bases not matched to a gene: 3. This CDR3 is 16 amino acids long. Looked up from germline, CDR1 is MNHEY and CDR2 is SVGEGT. The CDR3 DNA reads TGTGCCAGCAGTTACTCTGCGGGAGGGGTCACAGATACGCAGTATTTT. Amino acids: CASSYSAGGVTDTQYF.

This clonotype was detected a few times. This chain uses TRBV28 with TRBJ2-5, with 13 bases fitting TRBD2. This CDR3 contains 16 residues. Germline trimming cut 2 bases from V and 4 bases from J; bases unmatched to any gene: 4. Germline lookup yields CDR1 MDHEN and CDR2 SYDVKM. CDR3 sequence (DNA): TGTGCCAGCAGTTTAGGACTAGCGGGAGTTCGAGAGACCCAGTACTTC. Its protein product is CASSLGLAGVRETQYF.

V is TRBV7-6 and J is TRBJ2-3; D unclear. The germline V gene encodes CDR1 SGHVS and CDR2 FNYEAQ. Between the trimmed V and J ends, which lost 0 bases and 4 bases, there was a span of 5 bases. This CDR3 is built from 13 residues. The CDR3 region has the DNA TGTGCCAGCAGCTTAGCCAGCCCAGATACGCAGTATTTT. It encodes CASSLASPDTQYF.

This clonotype was counted only a few times. The rearrangement uses TRBV7-9 and TRBJ2-7; D unresolved. Germline values: CDR1 SEHNR, CDR2 FQNEAQ (reference sequence). The CDR3 length is 12 residues. V shed 3 bases and J shed 6 bases, with 9 bases lying between them. CDR3 DNA: TGTGCCAGCAGCTTTCAGCTAGGCGAGCAGTACGTC. Translating it yields CASSFQLGEQYV.

The chain joins TRBV12-3 or TRBV12-4 to TRBJ1-6; D unclear. The ends were cut back, 9 bases at V and 8 bases at J, with 8 bases in the middle. The CDR3 consists of 11 residues. In DNA form, the CDR3 reads TGTGCCAGTGCTATATATTCACCCCTCCACTTT. Translation gives CASAIYSPLHF.

The chain is built from TRBV3-1 and TRBJ2-1; D possibly uses TRBD1 or TRBD2 (5 bases each). The V and J ends lost 2 bases and 10 bases respectively, with 12 bases between them. Germline CDR1 LGHDT, CDR2 YNNKEL (reference sequence). The CDR3 has 13 amino acids. DNA for the CDR3: TGTGCCAGCAGCCAATCATTCAGGGAGGAGCAGTTCTTC. Encoded protein: CASSQSFREEQFF.

The V call is TRBV4-3, the J call TRBJ1-2; 7 bases fit TRBD1. The CDR3 has 16 amino acids. CDR1 LGHNA and CDR2 YSLEER come from the germline V gene. V was clipped by 3 bases and J by 0 bases; unmatched bases: 7. CDR3 nucleotides: TGCGCCAGCAGCCAGGACACCGGGACAGCTAACTATGGCTACACCTTC. Its translation: CASSQDTGTANYGYTF.

This clonotype was counted only a few times. V usage is TRBV12-3 or TRBV12-4 and J usage is TRBJ2-2; 10 nucleotides line up with TRBD2. The CDR3 is 16 amino acids. With V trimmed by 5 bases and J by 1 base, 4 bases remained unmatched. Written as DNA, the CDR3 is TGTGCCAGCAGTGAACTAGCGGGGATGAACACCGGGGAGCTGTTTTTT. Protein product: CASSELAGMNTGELFF.

The chain recombines TRBV30 with TRBJ2-3, with 9 bases aligning to TRBD2. Unmatched junction bases numbered 9, after V lost 2 bases and J lost 0 bases. CDR1 is GTSNPN, CDR2 SVGIG, per germline (reference sequence). The CDR3 runs to 17 residues. CDR3: CAWSSVRTSGSTDTQYF. The CDR3 bases are TGTGCCTGGAGTAGCGTGCGTACTAGCGGGAGCACAGATACGCAGTATTTT.